This T cell receptor (beta chain) was retrieved from a study of T cells in Graves' hyperthyroidism and ophthalmopathy. V trimming: 5 bases; J trimming: 3 bases; junction bases outside the gene matches: 5. The CDR3 spans 15 residues. Germline V gene data show CDR1 as SEHNR and CDR2 as FQNEAQ (reference sequence). Template material for amplifying TCR beta CDR3 regions consisted of RNA transcripts. HTBI primers drove first-round RT-PCR of the TCR CDR3. TCRdb used MiXCR to reprocess the multiplex PCR reads, holding one entry per CDR3 protein. The table shows 400,000 to 450,000 distinct CDR3 sequences, with under 15% occurring only once.

The rearrangement joins TRBV7-9 to TRBJ2-7; 12 bases line up with TRBD2. The TCR was taken from a man younger than 35 with Graves' ophthalmopathy. The specimen was blood. Here the CDR3 DNA reads TGTGCCAGCAGCAAGCTAGCGGGGGGGCACTACGAGCAGTACTTC. This translates into CASSKLAGGHYEQYF.